This TCR beta chain is drawn from a study of T cell responses to AZD1222 COVID-19 vaccine. Assay: immunoSEQ multiplex PCR; the TCRdb copy retains only in-frame clones and omits some. The sample yields 150,000 or so clones, 85% to 95% seen once. In the case of this clone: Its antigen remains unidentified.

General study findings and limits: There were vaccine-associated CD4 TCRs across spike, dominant at 160-218 and 743-854. Only after the peak T cell response were repertoires sampled.

The source is an adult in good health. This specimen consisted of peripheral blood, obtained on day 0 of AZD1222 vaccination.

DNA for the CDR3: TGTGCCAGCAGCACGACAGGGGCGAACACCGGGGAGCTGTTTTTT. This gives the protein CASSTTGANTGELFF. The chain links TRBV7-2 to TRBJ2-2; 8 bases align to TRBD1. Germline V gene data show CDR1 as SGHTA and CDR2 as FQGNSA. CDR3 length: 15 residues. V gave up 5 bases and J gave up 0 bases; unmatched junction bases: 2.